Given below is one TCR beta chain in context. The sample belongs to a study of control samples from healthy donors and cancer patients. The germline V gene encodes CDR1 LGHDT and CDR2 YNNKEL (reference sequence). The CDR3 is 15 residues long. Trimming took off 0 bases at V and 11 bases at J, with 20 bases between the two ends. Only in-frame clones appear in the TCRdb table, and some are missing; sequencing was by immunoSEQ multiplex PCR. The sample shows 20,000 or so clones, more than 70% of them seen only once. This TCR came from a man aged 55 to 70 with head and neck cancer. Sample: PBMCs. The chain joins TRBV3-1 (or the pseudogene TRBV3-2) to TRBJ2-7; the D gene is possibly TRBD2 (6 bases). The CDR3 sequence: CASSQEGSGQGRKYF. The CDR3 DNA follows: TGTGCCAGCAGCCAAGAGGGCAGCGGCCAAGGGAGGAAGTACTTC.